The entry below gives a single TCR beta chain sequence along with its context. Its target is unknown. Generation of TCR cDNA used 5'RACE template switching (which added a universal primer site and UMIs). Each CDR3 protein gets one entry after TCRdb re-called the 5' RACE reads with MiXCR. The data contain hundreds of thousands of distinct CDR3 sequences, approximately 10% of them seen just once; the ten biggest clones take up around 20%. Germline assignment: CDR1 SGDLS and CDR2 YYNGEE. The V end was cut by 3 bases, the J end by 7 bases, with 10 bases between. CDR3 length: 13 residues. The data were obtained in a study of T cells after yellow fever vaccination. Findings of the study overall: A large majority of primary-vaccination clones showed up again after the booster (just under 97% CD4, 88% CD8). High-abundance clonotypes from the bulk population could contaminate FACS-sorted repertoires.

The chain carries TRBV9 and TRBJ1-4; no definite D call. This clonotype was obtained from a man aged 18-30 years who received the YFV17D yellow fever vaccine. The material sequenced was PBMCs, taken on the day of the first yellow fever vaccination. The CDR3 sequence is CASSGTTGEKLFF. The CDR3 DNA reads TGTGCCAGCAGCGGGACCACGGGTGAAAAACTGTTTTTT.